The next 21 T cell receptor beta chains were all read from a single sample in a study of CD8 T cells in Susac syndrome. Random hexamers primed reverse transcription of roughly 0.5 to 1 ug RNA. TCRdb re-analysed the immunoSEQ multiplex PCR reads in MiXCR, keeping a single row per CDR3 protein. The sample lists a few hundred thousand distinct CDR3 sequences, roughly 85% occurring once. Sequencing was done on a sample of CD8+ T cells from PBMCs. These receptor sequences come from a human donor with multiple sclerosis.

The genes are TRBV19 and TRBJ2-7; 8 bases fit TRBD1. The CDR3 is made up of 16 amino acids. Germline CDR1 LNHDA, CDR2 SQIVND (reference sequence). Trimming took 0 bases from V and 0 from J; bases not matched to a gene: 4. The CDR3 loop reads CASSIDRGQGSYEQYF. The CDR3 DNA sequence: TGTGCCAGTAGTATAGATCGCGGACAGGGCTCCTACGAGCAGTACTTC.

This chain links TRBV27 with TRBJ2-3; D remains unclear. Germline CDR1 and CDR2: MNHEY and SMNVEV (reference sequence). The V gene lost 2 bases and the J gene lost 5 bases, with 5 bases spanning the gap. The CDR3 spans 12 residues. The CDR3 protein is CASSLNGDTQYF. As DNA, the CDR3 is TGTGCCAGCAGTTTAAACGGAGATACGCAGTATTTT.

V gene TRBV2 combines with J gene TRBJ2-7; TRBD1 matches at 10 bases. The J segment lost 3 bases and the V segment lost 3 bases, leaving 14 bases of the junction unmatched. This CDR3 contains 18 residues. Germline V CDR1 and CDR2: SNHLY, FYNNEI. The DNA of the CDR3 is TGTGCCAGCAGTGAGGGTTTGAGACAGGGGGCCCACTACTACGAGCAGTACTTC. Translating it yields CASSEGLRQGAHYYEQYF.

This clonotype was observed a handful of times. The genes are TRBV19 and TRBJ2-7, with TRBD2 as a possible D gene (6 bases). The germline V gene encodes CDR1 LNHDA and CDR2 SQIVND (reference sequence). The CDR3 runs to 13 residues. V gave up 5 bases and J gave up 3 bases, with 11 bases separating them. The CDR3 sequence: CASSAGIIYEQYF. Written as DNA, the CDR3 is TGTGCCAGTAGTGCGGGAATTATCTACGAGCAGTACTTC.

The V and J genes are TRBV9 and TRBJ2-1; 11 bases are a match to TRBD2. The CDR3 length is 17 residues. J was trimmed by 3 bases and V by 4 bases; bases with no gene match: 9. Germline loops: CDR1 SGDLS, CDR2 YYNGEE. Here the CDR3 reads CASSFSPGLAVYNEQFF. CDR3 DNA sequence: TGTGCCAGCAGCTTTAGCCCGGGACTAGCGGTCTACAATGAGCAGTTCTTC.

The chain links TRBV19 to TRBJ1-5; D is uncertain. Germline CDR1 and CDR2: LNHDA and SQIVND (reference sequence). V was pared by 1 base and J by 3 bases, with 10 bases between. This CDR3 region has 15 residues. The CDR3 bases are TGTGCCAGTAGTATAGTGCGGATCCTCAATCAGCCCCAGCATTTT. It specifies CASSIVRILNQPQHF.

The rearrangement links TRBV7-9 to TRBJ2-1; no reliable D call. V dropped 0 bases and J dropped 5 bases, with 8 bases sitting between them. The CDR3 spans 14 residues. The germline V gene has CDR1 SEHNR and CDR2 FQNEAQ (reference sequence). This CDR3 reads CASSLALGHNEQFF. CDR3 nucleotides: TGTGCCAGCAGCTTAGCGCTGGGCCACAATGAGCAGTTCTTC. Combining the CDR3 with reference TRBV7-9 and TRBJ2-1 gives the whole variable domain DTGVSQNPRHKITKRGQNVTFRCDPISEHNRLYWYRQTLGQGPEFLTYFQNEAQLEKSRLLSDRFSAERPKGSFSTLEIQRTEQGDSAMYLCASSLALGHNEQFFGPGTRLTVL.

In nucleotides, the CDR3 is TGTGCCAGCAGTTTACAGGGGTCTGGCTACACCTTC. Amino acid sequence: CASSLQGSGYTF. V is TRBV12-3 or TRBV12-4 and J is TRBJ1-2, with D possibly matching TRBD1 (6 bases). V was cut by 2 bases and J by 7 bases, with 8 bases left in between. The CDR3 loop spans 12 amino acids.

The V gene is TRBV7-9, the J gene TRBJ2-1, with D perhaps TRBD1 (5 bases). V was cut by 2 bases and J by 9 bases, with 8 bases left in between. CDR3 length: 12 amino acids. Germline assignment: CDR1 SEHNR and CDR2 FQNEAQ (reference sequence). CDR3 region: CASSLLQGEQFF. In DNA form, the CDR3 reads TGTGCCAGCAGCTTACTCCAGGGTGAGCAGTTCTTC.

This CDR3 is CASSRPGLAYNEQFF. The CDR3 nucleotides are TGTGCCAGCAGCCGACCGGGACTAGCCTACAATGAGCAGTTCTTC. The J gene is TRBJ2-1, the V gene TRBV14; 8 positions match TRBD2. Germline V gives CDR1 SGHDN, CDR2 FVKESK. The CDR3 runs 15 residues. Germline trimming cut 4 bases from V and 2 bases from J; bases unmatched to any gene: 4.

This clonotype was found once. V is TRBV20-1 and J is TRBJ1-2, with D tentatively TRBD1 (5 bases). This CDR3 is built from 19 residues. Germline V gene data show CDR1 as DFQATT and CDR2 as SNEGSKA (reference sequence). Trimming took 1 base from V and 2 from J, leaving 26 bases between them. The CDR3 nucleotides are TGCAGTGCTAGAGGAGCGTCCGACAGCATAAACCTTAGAAACTATGGCTACACCTTC. Translating gives CSARGASDSINLRNYGYTF.

V gene TRBV29-1 combines with J gene TRBJ2-1, with D tentatively TRBD1 (6 bases). This CDR3 has 16 amino acids. The germline V gene encodes CDR1 SQVTM and CDR2 ANQGSEA. The ends were cut back, 6 bases at V and 14 bases at J, with 32 bases in the middle. CDR3: CSVLGVEQGDILRKFF. CDR3 DNA sequence: TGCAGCGTCCTAGGGGTAGAACAGGGAGATATACTTCGGAAGTTCTTC.

The chain carries TRBV5-1 and TRBJ2-7; 8 bases align to TRBD2. The CDR3 consists of 14 residues. CDR1 is SGHRS, CDR2 YFSETQ, per germline. V lost 4 bases, J lost 9 bases, and 12 bases stayed unmatched. The chain's CDR3 is CASSVTSAGDGQYF. The CDR3 bases are TGCGCCAGCAGCGTGACCTCAGCGGGAGACGGGCAGTACTTC. Complete variable domain (other parts from reference TRBV5-1 and TRBJ2-7): KAGVTQTPRYLIKTRGQQVTLSCSPISGHRSVSWYQQTPGQGLQFLFEYFSETQRNKGNFPGRFSGRQFSNSRSEMNVSTLELGDSALYLCASSVTSAGDGQYFGPGTRLTVT.

The rearrangement uses TRBV6-1 and TRBJ2-7; no firm D call. This CDR3 contains 10 residues. Germline lookup yields CDR1 MNHNS and CDR2 SASEGT. Trimming pared 7 bases from V and 7 bases from J, leaving 8 bases between. CDR3 nucleotides: TGTGCCAGCAATGATGTGGAGCAGTACTTC. Encoded protein: CASNDVEQYF.

This chain connects TRBV15 to TRBJ2-7; TRBD1 is a possible D gene (5 bases). V was pared by 2 bases and J by 4 bases, with 15 bases between. This CDR3 region has 15 residues. Germline assignment: CDR1 LNHNV and CDR2 YYDKDF (reference sequence). The CDR3 nucleotides read TGTGCCACCAGCAGAATCCAGACAGATTCGTACGAGCAGTACTTC. Its translation: CATSRIQTDSYEQYF.

This rearrangement joins TRBV4-3 to TRBJ2-3, with D perhaps matching TRBD1 (5 bases). Per germline, CDR1 LGHNA and CDR2 YSLEER. CDR3 length: 15 residues. Deletions cut 4 bases from V and 0 bases from J, with 11 bases between. The CDR3 DNA is TGCGCCAGCAGCCGGGGCGGATCTAGCACAGATACGCAGTATTTT. It is translated as CASSRGGSSTDTQYF.

The J gene is TRBJ2-1, the V gene TRBV10-3; D might be TRBD2 (5 bases). CDR1 and CDR2 from the germline V gene are ENHRY and SYGVKD. The CDR3 length is 16 residues. V shed 2 bases and J shed 9 bases, with 20 bases lying between them. The CDR3 DNA reads TGTGCCATCAGTGAGGGGCAGACTAATATAGGAAGTGAGCAGTTCTTC. It is translated as CAISEGQTNIGSEQFF.

This sequence joins TRBV19 and TRBJ2-2; 9 nucleotides agree with TRBD2. Germline lookup yields CDR1 LNHDA and CDR2 SQIVND (reference sequence). The CDR3 is made up of 16 amino acids. V lost 8 bases, J lost 8 bases, and 15 bases stayed unmatched. In DNA form, the CDR3 reads TGTGCCAGTCGCAGGTGGGGACTAGCCCATAAAGGGGAGCTGTTTTTT. Translation: CASRRWGLAHKGELFF.

The rearrangement uses TRBV7-6 and TRBJ2-1; D perhaps matches TRBD1 (6 bases). CDR1 SGHVS and CDR2 FNYEAQ come from the germline V gene. CDR3 size: 18 residues. Trimming left V 5 bases short and J 0 bases short, with 20 bases between. The CDR3 region is CASSTPPTGVSSYNEQFF. The CDR3 bases are TGTGCCAGCAGCACCCCCCCGACAGGCGTAAGCTCCTACAATGAGCAGTTCTTC.

V usage is TRBV29-1 and J usage is TRBJ2-7; the D gene is possibly TRBD2 (6 bases). Trimming pared 2 bases from V and 6 bases from J, leaving 11 bases between. This CDR3 region has 12 residues. From germline, CDR1 is SQVTM and CDR2 ANQGSEA. The CDR3 bases are TGCAGCGTTGAAAGGTTGGGGGGCGAGCAGTACTTC. It yields the protein CSVERLGGEQYF.

V is TRBV6-5 and J is TRBJ1-1, with D uncertain. Germline V lookup: CDR1 MNHEY, CDR2 SVGAGI. The CDR3 length is 13 residues. V lost 0 bases and J 10 bases, leaving 12 bases between the germline ends. CDR3 amino acids: CASSYSRVGAAFF. CDR3 DNA: TGTGCCAGCAGTTACTCTCGAGTAGGAGCAGCTTTCTTT.